This T cell receptor beta chain was documented in a study of blood T cells in healthy people across ages. Whole-study findings and limits: The fall in TCR beta diversity per million T cells was roughly linear with age.

With a J-beta primer mix and a sample-barcoded 5' primer, a second PCR ran about 7 to 12 cycles. Researchers report that each sample yielded at least 2.5 million CDR3-containing paired-end reads. TCRdb redid the calling of the 5' RACE reads with MiXCR, one entry per CDR3 protein. The sample has nearly 800,000 distinct CDR3 sequences; 20% to 30% are singletons. Turning to this clonotype: What it recognizes is unknown.

V lost 3 bases and J 3 bases, leaving 7 bases between the germline ends. Germline lookup yields CDR1 SGHAT and CDR2 FQNNGV. The CDR3 loop spans 13 amino acids. These records were also assigned to another study, of T cells of mothers and their children.

Specimen: blood. This sequence was found in a boy under 18 in good health. This rearrangement joins TRBV11-2 to TRBJ2-3; no clear D. The CDR3 spells CASSFTTTDTQYF. Here the CDR3 DNA reads TGTGCCAGCAGCTTTACGACGACAGATACGCAGTATTTT.